The 16 T cell receptor beta chains in this list originate from one sample, sequenced in a study of blood T cell repertoires in COVID-19. Only in-frame clones appear in the TCRdb table, and some are missing; sequencing was by immunoSEQ multiplex PCR. The table includes 250,000 or so clones, about four fifths detected once. Sequencing input: peripheral blood. The receptors come from an older man with acute or convalescent COVID-19.

Turning to this clone: The junction shows a germline mismatch at one end, possibly a read error. This rearrangement joins TRBV3-1 (or the pseudogene TRBV3-2) to TRBJ2-3; D is possibly TRBD2 (6 bases). The V gene's germline CDR1 is LGHDT and CDR2 YNNKEL (reference sequence). This CDR3 has 15 amino acids. The DNA for the CDR3 is TGTGCCAGCAACCAAGGAGGGAGGAGCACAGATACGCAGTATTTT. Its translation: CASNQGGRSTDTQYF.

This chain uses TRBV7-9 with TRBJ2-1; D remains unclear. This CDR3 contains 12 residues. V was pared by 2 bases and J by 15 bases, with 14 bases between. Germline V gene lookup returns CDR1 SEHNR and CDR2 FQNEAQ (reference sequence). The CDR3 sequence is CASSLTPTVPFF. The DNA for the CDR3 is TGTGCCAGCAGCTTAACCCCCACAGTTCCGTTCTTC. Combining the CDR3 with reference TRBV7-9 and TRBJ2-1 gives the whole variable domain DTGVSQNPRHKITKRGQNVTFRCDPISEHNRLYWYRQTLGQGPEFLTYFQNEAQLEKSRLLSDRFSAERPKGSFSTLEIQRTEQGDSAMYLCASSLTPTVPFFGPGTRLTVL.

The rearrangement joins TRBV18 to TRBJ2-1; D unresolved. CDR3 length equals 12 residues. V lost 2 bases and J 9 bases, leaving 8 bases between the germline ends. Germline CDR1 is KGHSH and CDR2 is LQKENI. The CDR3 DNA follows: TGTGCCAGCTCACCATCGTCCGTTGAGCAGTTCTTC. As protein: CASSPSSVEQFF.

This chain uses TRBV24-1 with TRBJ1-4; D unclear. The CDR3 totals 14 residues. The germline V gene has CDR1 KGHDR and CDR2 SFDVKD. The ends were cut back, 6 bases at V and 4 bases at J, with 11 bases in the middle. The CDR3 DNA reads as TGTGCCACCAGTCCTGGGGAGAGTAATGAAAAACTGTTTTTT. Its protein is CATSPGESNEKLFF.

V gene TRBV19 combines with J gene TRBJ2-1; TRBD1 agrees at 10 bases. The CDR3 spans 18 residues. Trimming at V came to 3 bases and at J to 6 bases, leaving 14 bases not matched to a gene. CDR1 is LNHDA and CDR2 is SQIVND in the germline V gene (reference sequence). CDR3 nucleotides: TGTGCCAGTAGTATTTTTATTCGGCCGACAGGGGGCCTCAATGAGCAGTTCTTC. It encodes CASSIFIRPTGGLNEQFF.

V usage is TRBV28 and J usage is TRBJ2-2; 7 bases are a match to TRBD2. The length of the CDR3 is 17 residues. CDR1 and CDR2 (germline): MDHEN, SYDVKM. Trimming removed 0 bases from V and 0 bases from J; junction bases left unmatched: 4. CDR3 bases: TGTGCCAGCAGTTTATGGGCTAGCGGAACGAACACCGGGGAGCTGTTTTTT. Translated, it gives CASSLWASGTNTGELFF.

The V call is TRBV19, the J call TRBJ1-2; TRBD1 agrees at 12 bases. The CDR3 sequence is 16 residues long. The J segment lost 8 bases and the V segment lost 6 bases, leaving 13 bases of the junction unmatched. Germline assignment: CDR1 LNHDA and CDR2 SQIVND (reference sequence). CDR3 coding DNA: TGTGCCAGTAGGAAATATTGGGACAGGGGGCGAGAGGGCTACACCTTC. Protein: CASRKYWDRGREGYTF.

This clone occurred a few times. This chain uses TRBV28 with TRBJ2-7; TRBD2 might be the D (7 bases). The CDR3 loop spans 15 amino acids. Germline-derived CDR1 and CDR2 are MDHEN and SYDVKM. Trimming removed 3 bases from V and 0 bases from J, with 12 bases in between. The CDR3 DNA sequence: TGTGCCAGCAGTTTTTTCGGGGGGCCCTCCTACGAGCAGTACTTC. Translated: CASSFFGGPSYEQYF.

This clone has just a few counts. For the CDR3, the DNA is TGTGCCAGCAGCTTGGCAGGGGACACCGAGCAGTACTTC. As protein: CASSLAGDTEQYF. V usage is TRBV5-4 and J usage is TRBJ2-7, with a tentative D call TRBD1 (6 bases). Germline V gene lookup returns CDR1 SGHNT and CDR2 YYREEE (reference sequence). The CDR3 spans 13 residues. Trimming removed 0 bases from V and 6 bases from J, with 10 bases in between.

This chain links TRBV19 with TRBJ2-1; TRBD1 agrees at 11 bases. Germline values: CDR1 LNHDA, CDR2 SQIVND (reference sequence). CDR3 length: 14 amino acids. The V gene end was trimmed by 8 bases and the J gene end by 0 bases; junction bases not matched to a gene: 0. The CDR3 loop is CASGQGASYNEQFF. CDR3 in DNA: TGTGCCAGTGGACAGGGGGCCTCCTACAATGAGCAGTTCTTC. Together with reference TRBV19 and TRBJ2-1, the CDR3 gives the full variable domain: DGGITQSPKYLFRKEGQNVTLSCEQNLNHDAMYWYRQDPGQGLRLIYYSQIVNDFQKGDIAEGYSVSREKKESFPLTVTSAQKNPTAFYLCASGQGASYNEQFFGPGTRLTVL.

This chain joins TRBV7-8 and TRBJ1-5, with 9 bases identical to TRBD1. Germline CDR1 is SGHVS and CDR2 is FQNEAQ. This CDR3 contains 19 residues. After removal of 1 base from V and 2 bases from J, the junction contained 12 bases not matched to a gene. The CDR3 DNA reads as TGTGCCAGCAGCTTAGGGGTCCGGGACAGGGTCGGAGGCAATCAGCCCCAGCATTTT. This translates into CASSLGVRDRVGGNQPQHF. The full variable domain, with the rest looked up from reference TRBV7-8 and TRBJ1-5, is GAGVSQSPRYKVAKRGQDVALRCDPISGHVSLFWYQQALGQGPEFLTYFQNEAQLDKSGLPSDRFFAERPEGSVSTLKIQRTQQEDSAVYLCASSLGVRDRVGGNQPQHFGDGTRLSIL.

The chain employs TRBV6-6 and TRBJ1-5; 7 bases match TRBD1. This CDR3 is 17 amino acids long. CDR1 is MNHNY, CDR2 SVGAGI, per germline (reference sequence). The trim removed 5 bases at V and 3 bases at J, leaving 13 bases unmatched. CDR3 sequence (DNA): TGTGCCAGCAGTCCCGAGGGGCTCGGACAGGCCAATCAGCCCCAGCATTTT. Encoded protein: CASSPEGLGQANQPQHF.

The rearrangement joins TRBV29-1 to TRBJ2-5, with 7 positions matching TRBD1. CDR3 length equals 16 residues. The germline V gene encodes CDR1 SQVTM and CDR2 ANQGSEA. J gave up 2 bases and V 6 bases, and 15 bases lay outside the gene matches. The CDR3 DNA sequence: TGCAGCGTCGTGCTGGTACCGGGACAGAGTCAAGAGACCCAGTACTTC. Translation: CSVVLVPGQSQETQYF.

The V call is TRBV5-1, the J call TRBJ2-7; 9 bases agree with TRBD1. CDR1 SGHRS and CDR2 YFSETQ come from the germline V gene. Trimming at V came to 0 bases and at J to 6 bases, leaving 7 bases not matched to a gene. The CDR3 runs 15 residues. DNA of the CDR3: TGCGCCAGCAGCTTGGGCCCGGACAGGGGAGGCGAGCAGTACTTC. This translates into CASSLGPDRGGEQYF.

The V call is TRBV13, the J call TRBJ2-5; 9 nucleotides line up with TRBD2. With V trimmed by 1 base and J by 4 bases, 13 bases remained unmatched. Germline-derived CDR1 and CDR2 are PRHDT and FYEKMQ (reference sequence). This CDR3 region has 18 residues. CDR3 DNA: TGTGCCAGCAGCTTAGTGTCTCGCGGGAGGGCCTTGGGAGAGACCCAGTACTTC. Its translation: CASSLVSRGRALGETQYF.

The V call is TRBV7-9, the J call TRBJ2-4; 9 bases line up with TRBD2. The CDR3 length is 19 residues. Losses at the gene ends were 1 base for V and 0 bases for J; bases not matched to a gene: 10. In germline, CDR1 is SEHNR, CDR2 FQNEAQ (reference sequence). The CDR3 DNA reads TGTGCCAGCAGCTTAGGACTAGCGGAATTAAACTTAGCCAAAAACATTCAGTACTTC. The encoded protein is CASSLGLAELNLAKNIQYF.